This T cell receptor beta chain was sequenced in a study of Tregs in tolerant kidney transplant recipients. About this clone: Its antigen is as yet unknown.

Findings of the study overall: Changing PCR primers prevented nucleotide comparison between some patients' samples.

Assay: immunoSEQ multiplex PCR; the TCRdb copy retains only in-frame clones and omits some. The sample lists more than 60,000 clones, roughly 89% occurring once. From germline, CDR1 is LNHDA and CDR2 SQIVND (reference sequence). After removal of 5 bases from V and 3 bases from J, the junction contained 4 bases not matched to a gene. The length of the CDR3 is 15 residues. V gene TRBV19 combines with J gene TRBJ2-7; 13 nucleotides line up with TRBD2. Sequencing used CD4+ T cells from blood, obtained before the transplant. This TCR was recovered from a human donor who received a combined kidney and bone marrow transplant. CDR3 bases: TGTGCCAGTAGTCCGACTAGCGGGAGGATCTACGAGCAGTACTTC. Its translation: CASSPTSGRIYEQYF.